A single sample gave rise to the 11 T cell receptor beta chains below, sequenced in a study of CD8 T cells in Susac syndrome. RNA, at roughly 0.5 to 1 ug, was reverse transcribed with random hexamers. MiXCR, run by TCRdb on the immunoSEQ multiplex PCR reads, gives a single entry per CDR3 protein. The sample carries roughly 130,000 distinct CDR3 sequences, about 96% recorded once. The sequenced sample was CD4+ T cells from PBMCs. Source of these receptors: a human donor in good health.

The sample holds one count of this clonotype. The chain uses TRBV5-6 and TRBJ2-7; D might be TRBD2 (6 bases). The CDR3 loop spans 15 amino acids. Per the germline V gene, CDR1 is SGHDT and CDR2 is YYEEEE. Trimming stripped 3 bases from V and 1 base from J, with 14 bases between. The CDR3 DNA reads TGTGCCAGCAGCTCGGGACTTTCCAAATCCTACGAGCAGTACTTC. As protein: CASSSGLSKSYEQYF.

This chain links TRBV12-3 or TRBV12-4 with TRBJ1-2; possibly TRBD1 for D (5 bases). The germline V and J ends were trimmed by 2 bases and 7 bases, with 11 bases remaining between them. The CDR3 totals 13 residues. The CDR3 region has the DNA TGTGCCAGCAGTTTATTGTCGGGGCCTGGCTACACCTTC. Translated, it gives CASSLLSGPGYTF.

The CDR3 nucleotides read TGTGCCAGCAGCCAGGGGAACTATGGCTACACCTTC. It yields the protein CASSQGNYGYTF. V is TRBV3-1 and J is TRBJ1-2; D is undetermined. Germline V CDR1 and CDR2: LGHDT, YNNKEL (reference sequence). Trimming pared 3 bases from V and 2 bases from J, leaving 4 bases between. The CDR3 is made up of 12 amino acids.

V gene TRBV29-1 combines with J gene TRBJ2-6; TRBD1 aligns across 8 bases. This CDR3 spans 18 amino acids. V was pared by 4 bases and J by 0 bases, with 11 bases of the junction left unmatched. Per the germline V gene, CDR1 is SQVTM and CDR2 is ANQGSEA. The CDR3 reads CSVGRQGKPHSGANVLTF. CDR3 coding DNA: TGCAGCGTTGGCAGACAGGGGAAACCACACTCTGGGGCCAACGTCCTGACTTTC.

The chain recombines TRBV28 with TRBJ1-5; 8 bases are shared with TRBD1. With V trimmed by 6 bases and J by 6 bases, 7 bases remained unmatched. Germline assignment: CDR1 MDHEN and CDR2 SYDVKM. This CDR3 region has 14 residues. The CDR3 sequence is CASSGQGIGQPQHF. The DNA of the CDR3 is TGTGCCAGCAGCGGACAGGGCATCGGTCAGCCCCAGCATTTT.

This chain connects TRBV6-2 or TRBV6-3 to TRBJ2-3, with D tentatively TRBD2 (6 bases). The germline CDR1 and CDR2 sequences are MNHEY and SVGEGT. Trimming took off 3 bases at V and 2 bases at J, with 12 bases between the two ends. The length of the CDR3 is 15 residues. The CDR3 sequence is CASSYRRENTDTQYF. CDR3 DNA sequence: TGTGCCAGCAGTTATCGGAGGGAGAACACAGATACGCAGTATTTT.

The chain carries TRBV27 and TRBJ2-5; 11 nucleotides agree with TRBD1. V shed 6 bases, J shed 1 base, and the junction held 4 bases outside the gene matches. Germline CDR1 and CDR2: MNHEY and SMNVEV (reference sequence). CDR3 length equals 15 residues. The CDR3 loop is CASRGDRGGQETQYF. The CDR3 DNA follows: TGTGCCAGCAGGGGGGACAGGGGGGGCCAAGAGACCCAGTACTTC.

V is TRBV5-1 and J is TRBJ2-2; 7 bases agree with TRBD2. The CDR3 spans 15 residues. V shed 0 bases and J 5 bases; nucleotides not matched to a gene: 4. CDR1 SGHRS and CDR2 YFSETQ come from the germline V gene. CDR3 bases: TGCGCCAGCAGCTTGGAGGTTAGCGGGACCGGGGAGCTGTTTTTT. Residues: CASSLEVSGTGELFF.

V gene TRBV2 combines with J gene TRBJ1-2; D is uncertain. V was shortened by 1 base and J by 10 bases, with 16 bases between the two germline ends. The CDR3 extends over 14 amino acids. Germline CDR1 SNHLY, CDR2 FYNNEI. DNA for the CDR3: TGTGCCAGCAGTGAAGTCCCGAAGACGGGGTACTACACCTTC. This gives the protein CASSEVPKTGYYTF.

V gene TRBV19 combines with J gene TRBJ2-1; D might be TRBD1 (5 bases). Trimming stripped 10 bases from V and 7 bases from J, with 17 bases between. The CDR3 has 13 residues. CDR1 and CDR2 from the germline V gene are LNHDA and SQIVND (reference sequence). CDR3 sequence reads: CATTHRGPNEQFF. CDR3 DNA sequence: TGTGCCACCACCCATAGGGGCCCGAATGAGCAGTTCTTC.

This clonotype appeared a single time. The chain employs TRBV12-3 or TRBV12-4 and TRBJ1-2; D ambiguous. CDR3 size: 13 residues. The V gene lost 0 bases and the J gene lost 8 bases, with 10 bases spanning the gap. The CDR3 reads CASSLAAGVGYTF. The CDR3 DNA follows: TGTGCCAGCAGTTTAGCAGCGGGTGTGGGCTACACCTTC.